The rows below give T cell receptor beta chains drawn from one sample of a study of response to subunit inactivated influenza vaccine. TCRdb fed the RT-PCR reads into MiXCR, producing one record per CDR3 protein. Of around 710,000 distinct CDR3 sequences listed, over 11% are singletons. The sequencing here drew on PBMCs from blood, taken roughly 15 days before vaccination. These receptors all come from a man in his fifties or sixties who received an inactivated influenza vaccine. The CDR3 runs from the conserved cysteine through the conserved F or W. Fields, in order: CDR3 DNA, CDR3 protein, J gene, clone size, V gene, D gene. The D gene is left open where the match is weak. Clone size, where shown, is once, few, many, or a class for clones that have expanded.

TGTGCCAGCAGCCAAGAAGGCCTAGAGGACGGGGAGCTGTTTTTT | CASSQEGLEDGELFF | TRBJ2-2 | . | TRBV3-1 | .
TGTGCCAGCAGTGGGGAGGGCCCGGGGGAGCTGTTTTTT | CASSGEGPGELFF | TRBJ2-2 | many | TRBV2 | TRBD2
TGTGCCATCAGTGACAACTACGAGCAGTACTTC | CAISDNYEQYF | TRBJ2-7 | . | TRBV10-3 | .
TGTGCCAGCTCACATTTAATCGGGACAGGGGAGATCAACACTGAAGCTTTCTTT | CASSHLIGTGEINTEAFF | TRBJ1-1 | few | TRBV18 | TRBD1
TGTGCCAGCAGTTACTCGAGGCAGGGGGGTTACAATGAGCAGTTCTTC | CASSYSRQGGYNEQFF | TRBJ2-1 | . | TRBV6-5 | .
TGCAGTGCTAGGGAGGGGGAGGGGATCTCCTATAATTCACCCCTCCACTTT | CSAREGEGISYNSPLHF | TRBJ1-6 | few | TRBV20-1 | .
TGTGCCAGCACGTACGGGGGGGAGCTGTTTTTT | CASTYGGELFF | TRBJ2-2 | few | TRBV12-3/TRBV12-4 | .
TGCGCCAGCAGCTCCGGGACACACGGGACCAATGAGCAGTTCTTC | CASSSGTHGTNEQFF | TRBJ2-1 | few | TRBV5-1 | .
TGTGCCAGCAGTGCGGACTTCAACTCCTACGAGCAGTACTTC | CASSADFNSYEQYF | TRBJ2-7 | many | TRBV7-9 | .
TGCGCCAGCAGCCAATCTGGGGTGGCTGAAAAACTGTTTTTT | CASSQSGVAEKLFF | TRBJ1-4 | many | TRBV4-1 | .
TGTGCCAGCAGGCTAGCGGGACCGAACACCGGGGAGCTGTTTTTT | CASRLAGPNTGELFF | TRBJ2-2 | . | TRBV28 | TRBD2
TGTGCCACCAGTGATTTGACTAGCGCCGACAATGAGCAGTTCTTC | CATSDLTSADNEQFF | TRBJ2-1 | . | TRBV24-1 | TRBD2
TGTGCCAGCAGCTTAGGTTTCCTGGCGGGGACCTACGAGCAGTACTTC | CASSLGFLAGTYEQYF | TRBJ2-7 | many | TRBV11-2 | .
TGTGCCAGCAGCACCTTAATCGCCAACGAGCAGTACTTC | CASSTLIANEQYF | TRBJ2-7 | few | TRBV9 | .
TGTGCCAGCAGCAATCTGGGACAGAATCAGCCCCAGCATTTT | CASSNLGQNQPQHF | TRBJ1-5 | . | TRBV6-1 | TRBD1
TGTGCCAGCAGTCCCGGGCCCAAGTGCTCCTATAATTCACCCCTCCACTTT | CASSPGPKCSYNSPLHF | TRBJ1-6 | . | TRBV7-9 | .
TGTGCCAGCAGCTTAGGGTCCACCGGGGAGCTGTTTTTT | CASSLGSTGELFF | TRBJ2-2 | many | TRBV12-3/TRBV12-4 | .
TGTGCCAGCAGTTATTGGGTTGGCTACACCTTC | CASSYWVGYTF | TRBJ1-2 | many | TRBV6-6 | .
TGCGCCAGCAGCTTGCTAGGCAGGGTCGACTACAATGAGCAGTTCTTC | CASSLLGRVDYNEQFF | TRBJ2-1 | few | TRBV5-1 | .
TGCAGTGCTAGACAGGGGAGCGCTGAAGCTTTCTTT | CSARQGSAEAFF | TRBJ1-1 | . | TRBV20-1 | .
TGCGCCAGCAGCCCTCCAACAGGGGCAGGGGGCGACGAGACCCAGTACTTC | CASSPPTGAGGDETQYF | TRBJ2-5 | . | TRBV5-1 | TRBD1
TGTGCCAGCAGCCGAGGACAGGGCTCCTACGAGCAGTACTTC | CASSRGQGSYEQYF | TRBJ2-7 | many | TRBV5-4 | TRBD1
TGTGCCAGCAGCCAGAATGTGCCCACCGGGGAGCTGTTTTTT | CASSQNVPTGELFF | TRBJ2-2 | few | TRBV3-1 | .
TGTGCCAGCAGTTCCTTAACGGCCTCCTACAATGAGCAGTTCTTC | CASSSLTASYNEQFF | TRBJ2-1 | . | TRBV7-3 | .
TGTGCCAGCAGCTTAGTTGGCGGGCCCGGCGATGAGCAGTTCTTC | CASSLVGGPGDEQFF | TRBJ2-1 | . | TRBV7-9 | .
TGCGCCAGCAGCTCTAGCGGTGTACAAGAGACCCAGTACTTC | CASSSSGVQETQYF | TRBJ2-5 | . | TRBV5-1 | TRBD2
TGCGCCAGCAGCCAAGGGGTCTGGCAGGCGGAGGGCTACGAGCAGTACTTC | CASSQGVWQAEGYEQYF | TRBJ2-7 | few | TRBV4-3 | .
TGTGCCAGCAGCCCCCTTAGAGGACCCAATGAGCAGTTCTTC | CASSPLRGPNEQFF | TRBJ2-1 | few | TRBV6-2/TRBV6-3 | .
TGTGCCAGCAGTTACTCAAGCACGGCACTTCCCCCCTACGAGCAGTACTTC | CASSYSSTALPPYEQYF | TRBJ2-7 | . | TRBV6-5 | .
TGCGCCAGCAGCCAAGATGGCGTAGAAAATTCACCCCTCCACTTT | CASSQDGVENSPLHF | TRBJ1-6 | . | TRBV4-3 | .
TGCGCCAGCAGCTTGACAGGGGCGAAGGATACGCAGTATTTT | CASSLTGAKDTQYF | TRBJ2-3 | . | TRBV5-1 | TRBD1
TGTGCCACCAGTGGACCTCCGTTGGATACGCAGTATTTT | CATSGPPLDTQYF | TRBJ2-3 | . | TRBV24-1 | .
TGTGCCAGCTCACCCCCCTCTCTAGCGGGAAGCCTCACAGATACGCAGTATTTT | CASSPPSLAGSLTDTQYF | TRBJ2-3 | . | TRBV18 | TRBD2
TGCAGTGCTATAGCGGGGAGGGCCTACAATGAGCAGTTCTTC | CSAIAGRAYNEQFF | TRBJ2-1 | . | TRBV20-1 | TRBD2
TGCAGTGCCGGCCCCACAACAGGGGTTGGGGGCTACACCTTC | CSAGPTTGVGGYTF | TRBJ1-2 | few | TRBV20-1 | TRBD1
TGCGCCAGCAGCCAAGAGACAGGCCCTAATGAAAAACTGTTTTTT | CASSQETGPNEKLFF | TRBJ1-4 | few | TRBV4-1 | .
TGTGCCAGCAGTTACGGGGCTAGCGGTCCGAACCCCCCTCTTGAGCAGTTCTTC | CASSYGASGPNPPLEQFF | TRBJ2-1 | many | TRBV6-2/TRBV6-3 | TRBD2
TGTGCCAGCAGTGACTCCCAGGACGGATTTAACTATGGCTACACCTTC | CASSDSQDGFNYGYTF | TRBJ1-2 | . | TRBV6-4 | .
TGCGCCAGCAGCTTGGTCCGGGAAGTTCAGTACTTC | CASSLVREVQYF | TRBJ2-4 | few | TRBV5-1 | .
TGCGCCAGCACCCGGGGTGCGGGGGACTCCTACAATGAGCAGTTCTTC | CASTRGAGDSYNEQFF | TRBJ2-1 | few | TRBV5-1 | TRBD2
TGTGCCAGCAGCCCTGCACAGGGCACCGGGGAGCTGTTTTTT | CASSPAQGTGELFF | TRBJ2-2 | few | TRBV12-3/TRBV12-4 | .
TGCAGTGCTAGAGCCCGGCCTCTGGCCGAGCAGTACTTC | CSARARPLAEQYF | TRBJ2-7 | . | TRBV20-1 | .
TGTGCCAGCAGCCAACTGGCGGGGTTGGCCGTGGGCGAGCAGTACTTC | CASSQLAGLAVGEQYF | TRBJ2-7 | . | TRBV3-1 | .
TGCAGCGTTCAGTTTCGATCCGGGGAGCTGTTTTTT | CSVQFRSGELFF | TRBJ2-2 | few | TRBV29-1 | .
TGTGCCAGCAGCACCGGGCTGGGCGAGACCCAGTACTTC | CASSTGLGETQYF | TRBJ2-5 | . | TRBV5-6 | .
TGTGCCAGCAGTTACGGTACGAGCGGGGCTAGCACAGATACGCAGTATTTT | CASSYGTSGASTDTQYF | TRBJ2-3 | few | TRBV6-5 | TRBD2
TGCGCCAGCAGCCAAGACAGCGGGGGGTTCTACAATGAGCAGTTCTTC | CASSQDSGGFYNEQFF | TRBJ2-1 | many | TRBV4-3 | TRBD2
TGCGCCAGCAGTTTAGCGGCCAACTCTCGTGAGTGGACCTTC | CASSLAANSREWTF | TRBJ1-2 | . | TRBV5-1 | .
TGTGCCAGCAGCCTCCGGGGGGGGTGGAATAATTCACCCCTCCACTTT | CASSLRGGWNNSPLHF | TRBJ1-6 | . | TRBV7-8 | .
TGTGCCAGCAGTTTAGCCAGTCTAAGCAATCAGCCCCAGCATTTT | CASSLASLSNQPQHF | TRBJ1-5 | . | TRBV12-3/TRBV12-4 | .
TGCGCCAGCAGCTTGGGACAGGGTGCTGGGGCCAACGTCCTGACTTTC | CASSLGQGAGANVLTF | TRBJ2-6 | few | TRBV5-1 | TRBD1
TGTGCCATCAGCCCGACAGGGGTCAATGAGCAGTTCTTC | CAISPTGVNEQFF | TRBJ2-1 | . | TRBV10-3 | TRBD1
TGCAGTGCAACCGGGACAGGGCGTACTATCTCCTACGAGCAGTACTTC | CSATGTGRTISYEQYF | TRBJ2-7 | many | TRBV20-1 | TRBD1
TGTGCCAGCAGAGCCGGGACAACGAACACCGGGGAGCTGTTTTTT | CASRAGTTNTGELFF | TRBJ2-2 | many | TRBV2 | .
TGCAGTGCTAGAGATTTCCCCGAAGAGACCCAGTACTTC | CSARDFPEETQYF | TRBJ2-5 | . | TRBV20-1 | .
TGCGCCAGCAGACCACAGGTTTACACTGAAGCTTTCTTT | CASRPQVYTEAFF | TRBJ1-1 | few | TRBV10-2 | .
TGTGCTAGCAGCTTTGGTACAGCGCAAGAGACCCAGTACTTC | CASSFGTAQETQYF | TRBJ2-5 | . | TRBV7-7 | .
TGTGCCAGCAGTTACTCGAGAAGGACTGCAGTGAGCAATCAGCCCCAGCATTTT | CASSYSRRTAVSNQPQHF | TRBJ1-5 | . | TRBV6-5 | .
TGTGCCATCAGTGAGATGACTTTTTCACCCCTCCACTTT | CAISEMTFSPLHF | TRBJ1-6 | many | TRBV10-3 | .